These 2 T cell receptor beta chains share one sample of origin, sequenced in a study of response to subunit inactivated influenza vaccine. TCRdb fed the RT-PCR reads into MiXCR, producing one record per CDR3 protein. This table holds a few hundred thousand distinct CDR3 sequences, 21% found once. The sample in question was PBMCs from blood, obtained approximately 20 months after vaccination. These receptors were taken from a man between 50 and 75 years old who received an inactivated influenza vaccine.

This clonotype showed up just a few times. The chain is built from TRBV5-6 and TRBJ2-5; 7 positions agree with TRBD1. This CDR3 spans 14 amino acids. The germline gives CDR1 SGHDT, CDR2 YYEEEE. The V gene end was trimmed by 4 bases and the J gene end by 2 bases; junction bases not matched to a gene: 5. CDR3 protein: CASSLGQLQETQYF. CDR3 coding DNA: TGTGCCAGCAGCCTGGGACAGCTTCAAGAGACCCAGTACTTC.

This clonotype was found a few times. CDR3 amino acids: CASSSNRGDTQYF. The CDR3, as DNA: TGTGCCAGCAGCTCCAACAGGGGAGATACGCAGTATTTT. The V gene is TRBV7-6, the J gene TRBJ2-3, with TRBD1 identical over 7 bases. V gave up 4 bases and J gave up 5 bases; unmatched junction bases: 3. This CDR3 is 13 amino acids long. Germline V gene sequence: CDR1 SGHVS, CDR2 FNYEAQ.